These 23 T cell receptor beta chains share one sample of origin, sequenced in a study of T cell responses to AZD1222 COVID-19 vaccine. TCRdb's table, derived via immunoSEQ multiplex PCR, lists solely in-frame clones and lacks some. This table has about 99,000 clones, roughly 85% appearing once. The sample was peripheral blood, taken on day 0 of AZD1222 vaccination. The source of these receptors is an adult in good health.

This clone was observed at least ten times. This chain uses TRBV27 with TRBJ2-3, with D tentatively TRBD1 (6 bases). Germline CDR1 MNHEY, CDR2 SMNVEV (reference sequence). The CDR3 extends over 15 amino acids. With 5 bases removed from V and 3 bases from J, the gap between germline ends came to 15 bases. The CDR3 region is CASSAGQRGTDTQYF. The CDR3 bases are TGTGCCAGCAGTGCCGGACAGAGGGGGACAGATACGCAGTATTTT.

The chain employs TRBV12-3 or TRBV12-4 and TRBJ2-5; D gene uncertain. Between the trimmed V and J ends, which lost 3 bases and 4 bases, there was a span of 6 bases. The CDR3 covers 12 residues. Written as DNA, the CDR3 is TGTGCCAGCAGTTTCAAGGTAGAGACCCAGTACTTC. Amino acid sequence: CASSFKVETQYF.

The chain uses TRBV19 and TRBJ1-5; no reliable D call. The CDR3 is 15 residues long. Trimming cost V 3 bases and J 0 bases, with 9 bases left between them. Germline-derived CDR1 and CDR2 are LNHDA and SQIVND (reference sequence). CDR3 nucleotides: TGTGCCAGTAGTATCTTCGGGTCTAGCAATCAGCCCCAGCATTTT. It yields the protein CASSIFGSSNQPQHF.

The CDR3 sequence: CASYEGRANWGANVLTF. The CDR3, as DNA: TGTGCCAGCTATGAGGGCAGGGCCAACTGGGGGGCCAACGTCCTGACTTTC. This chain connects TRBV6-8 to TRBJ2-6; tentatively, D is TRBD1 or TRBD2 (5 bases each). Between the trimmed V and J ends, which lost 8 bases and 4 bases, there was a span of 21 bases. Looked up from germline, CDR1 is MNHGY and CDR2 is SAAAGT. This CDR3 is built from 17 residues.

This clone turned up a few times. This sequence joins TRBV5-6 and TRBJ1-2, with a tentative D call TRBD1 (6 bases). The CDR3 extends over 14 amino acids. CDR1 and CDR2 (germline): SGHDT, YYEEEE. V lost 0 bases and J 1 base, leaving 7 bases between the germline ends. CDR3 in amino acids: CASSLARGNYGYTF. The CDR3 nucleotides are TGTGCCAGCAGCTTGGCCAGGGGTAACTATGGCTACACCTTC.

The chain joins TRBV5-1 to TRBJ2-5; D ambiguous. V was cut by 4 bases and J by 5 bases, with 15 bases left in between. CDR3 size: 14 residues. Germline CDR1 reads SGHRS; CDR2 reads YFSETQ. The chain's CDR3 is CASSGEPGAETQYF. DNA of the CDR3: TGCGCCAGCAGCGGAGAGCCCGGCGCGGAGACCCAGTACTTC.

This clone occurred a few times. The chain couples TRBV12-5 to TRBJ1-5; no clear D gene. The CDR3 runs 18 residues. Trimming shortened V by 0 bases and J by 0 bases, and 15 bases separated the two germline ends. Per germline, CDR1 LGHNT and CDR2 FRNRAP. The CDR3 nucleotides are TGTGCTAGTGGTTTGGTAGATGGCAGGAGGTATAGCAATCAGCCCCAGCATTTT. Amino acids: CASGLVDGRRYSNQPQHF.

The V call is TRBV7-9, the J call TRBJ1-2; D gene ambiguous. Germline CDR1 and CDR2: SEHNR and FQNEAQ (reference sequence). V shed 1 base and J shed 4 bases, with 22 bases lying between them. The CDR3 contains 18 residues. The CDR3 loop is CASSLGGRIEGIPYGYTF. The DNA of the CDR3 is TGTGCCAGCAGCTTAGGAGGCCGGATAGAAGGTATACCCTATGGCTACACCTTC.

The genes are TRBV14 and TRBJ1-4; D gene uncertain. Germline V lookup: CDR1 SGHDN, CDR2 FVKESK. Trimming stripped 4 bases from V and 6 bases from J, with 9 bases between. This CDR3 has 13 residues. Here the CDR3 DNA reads TGTGCCAGCAGCCTGGTTAGGCATGAAAAACTGTTTTTT. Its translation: CASSLVRHEKLFF.

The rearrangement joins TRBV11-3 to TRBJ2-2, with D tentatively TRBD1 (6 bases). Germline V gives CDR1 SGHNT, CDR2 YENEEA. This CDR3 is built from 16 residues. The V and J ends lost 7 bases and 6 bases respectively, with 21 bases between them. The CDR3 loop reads CASKLSDRTFAGELFF. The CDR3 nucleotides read TGTGCCAGCAAATTGTCTGACAGGACTTTCGCCGGGGAGCTGTTTTTT.

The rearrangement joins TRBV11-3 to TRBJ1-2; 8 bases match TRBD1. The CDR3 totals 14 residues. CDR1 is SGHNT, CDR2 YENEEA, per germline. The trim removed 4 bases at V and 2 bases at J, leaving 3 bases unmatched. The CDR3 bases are TGTGCCAGCAGCTCCGGACAGGGCAACTATGGCTACACCTTC. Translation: CASSSGQGNYGYTF.

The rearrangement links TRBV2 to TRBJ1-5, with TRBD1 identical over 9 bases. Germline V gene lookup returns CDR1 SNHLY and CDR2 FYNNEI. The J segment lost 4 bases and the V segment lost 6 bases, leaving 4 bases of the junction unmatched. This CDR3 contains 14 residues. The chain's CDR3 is CASSLGQGNQPQHF. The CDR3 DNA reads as TGTGCCAGCAGCCTGGGACAGGGAAATCAGCCCCAGCATTTT.

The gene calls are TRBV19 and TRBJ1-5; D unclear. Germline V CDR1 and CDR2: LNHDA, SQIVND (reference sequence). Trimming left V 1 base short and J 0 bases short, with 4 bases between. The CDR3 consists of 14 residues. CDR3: CASSIVVSNQPQHF. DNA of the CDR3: TGTGCCAGTAGTATAGTGGTTAGCAATCAGCCCCAGCATTTT.

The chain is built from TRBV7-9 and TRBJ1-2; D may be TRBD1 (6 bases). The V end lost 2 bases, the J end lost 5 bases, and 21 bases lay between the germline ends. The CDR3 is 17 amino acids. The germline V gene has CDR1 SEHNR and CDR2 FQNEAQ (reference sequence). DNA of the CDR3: TGTGCCAGCAGCTTACCCCCTTGGCGGGGGGCTGGGTATGGCTACACCTTC. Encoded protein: CASSLPPWRGAGYGYTF.

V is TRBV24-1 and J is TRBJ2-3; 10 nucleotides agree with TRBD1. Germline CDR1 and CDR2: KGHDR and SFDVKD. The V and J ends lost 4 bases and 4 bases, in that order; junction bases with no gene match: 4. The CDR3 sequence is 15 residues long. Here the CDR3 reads CATSERGQGPDTQYF. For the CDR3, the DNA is TGTGCCACCAGTGAGAGGGGACAGGGGCCAGATACGCAGTATTTT.

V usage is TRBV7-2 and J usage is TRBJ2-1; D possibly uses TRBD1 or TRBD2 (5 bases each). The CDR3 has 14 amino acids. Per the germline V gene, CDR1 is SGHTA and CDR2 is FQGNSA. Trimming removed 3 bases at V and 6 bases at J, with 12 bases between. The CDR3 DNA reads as TGTGCCAGCAGCTTTGACAGCGGACTCAATGAGCAGTTCTTC. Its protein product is CASSFDSGLNEQFF.

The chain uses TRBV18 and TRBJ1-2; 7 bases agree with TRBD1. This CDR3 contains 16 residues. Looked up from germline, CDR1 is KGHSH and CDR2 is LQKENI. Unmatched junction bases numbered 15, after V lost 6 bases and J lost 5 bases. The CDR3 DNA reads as TGTGCCAGCTCGGCCGACCGACAGGGAAAGGGGTATGGCTACACCTTC. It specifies CASSADRQGKGYGYTF.

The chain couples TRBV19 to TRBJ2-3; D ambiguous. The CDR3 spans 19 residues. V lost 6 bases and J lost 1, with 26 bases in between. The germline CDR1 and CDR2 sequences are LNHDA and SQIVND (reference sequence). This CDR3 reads CASSTLRSERIGRTDTQYF. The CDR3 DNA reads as TGTGCCAGTAGCACCCTTCGGAGCGAAAGAATCGGACGCACAGATACGCAGTATTTT.

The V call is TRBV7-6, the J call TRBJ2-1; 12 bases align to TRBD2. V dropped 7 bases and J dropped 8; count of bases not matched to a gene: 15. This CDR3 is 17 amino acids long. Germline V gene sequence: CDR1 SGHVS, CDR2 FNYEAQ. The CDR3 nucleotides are TGTGCCAGCAAGAGACTAGCGGGAGCAGGCGGTGCACATGAGCAGTTCTTC. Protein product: CASKRLAGAGGAHEQFF.

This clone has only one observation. The CDR3 is CASSHDRNTEAFF. The CDR3, as DNA: TGTGCCAGCAGCCATGACAGGAACACTGAAGCTTTCTTT. The rearrangement joins TRBV14 to TRBJ1-1, with D possibly matching TRBD1 (5 bases). The germline V gene encodes CDR1 SGHDN and CDR2 FVKESK. V was shortened by 3 bases and J by 1 base, with 6 bases between the two germline ends. The CDR3 sequence is 13 residues long.

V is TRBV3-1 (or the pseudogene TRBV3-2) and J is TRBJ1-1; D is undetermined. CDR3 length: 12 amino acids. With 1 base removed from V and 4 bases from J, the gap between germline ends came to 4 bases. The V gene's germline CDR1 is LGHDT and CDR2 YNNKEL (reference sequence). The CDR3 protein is CASSQGSTEAFF. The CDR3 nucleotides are TGTGCCAGCAGCCAAGGGTCCACTGAAGCTTTCTTT.

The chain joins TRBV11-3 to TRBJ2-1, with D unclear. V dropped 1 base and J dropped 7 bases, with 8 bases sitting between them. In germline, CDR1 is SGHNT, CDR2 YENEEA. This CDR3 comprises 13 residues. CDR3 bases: TGTGCCAGCAGCTTAGGGGTCCGAAATGAGCAGTTCTTC. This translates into CASSLGVRNEQFF.

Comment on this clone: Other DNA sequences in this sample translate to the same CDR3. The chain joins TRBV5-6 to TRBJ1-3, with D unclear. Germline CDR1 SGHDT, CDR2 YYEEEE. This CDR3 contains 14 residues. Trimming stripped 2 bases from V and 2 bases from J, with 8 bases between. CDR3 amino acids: CASSFRGPGNTIYF. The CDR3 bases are TGTGCCAGCAGCTTTAGAGGACCTGGAAACACCATATATTTT.